Listed below are T cell receptor beta chains from one sample, sequenced in a study of cytomegalovirus exposure and HLA in healthy donors. Clones were sequenced by immunoSEQ multiplex PCR, and TCRdb holds only the in-frame ones, with some missing. This sample has about 140,000 clones, with 75% to 90% found just once. Sequenced: PBMCs. Every receptor here comes from a woman aged 25 to 39 in good health and CMV-seronegative. Each CDR3 is given with its conserved first and last residue. The D gene is left open where the match is weak. A row's size may be missing; if present it is once, few, many or a size class.

size	V	D	J	DNA	CDR3
.	TRBV6-6	TRBD2	TRBJ2-3	TGTGCCAGCAGTGGGGGGCGGGGGGTCACAGATACGCAGTATTTT	CASSGGRGVTDTQYF
.	TRBV19	.	TRBJ1-1	TGTGCCAGTAGTATACAGGTGAGGGACACTGAAGCTTTCTTT	CASSIQVRDTEAFF
.	TRBV5-4	TRBD2	TRBJ2-1	TGTGCCAGCAGCTTGCTCCCGGGACTAGCGGGGAAATCTGAGCAGTTCTTC	CASSLLPGLAGKSEQFF
.	TRBV19	.	TRBJ1-1	TGTGCCAGTATGCTGGGGGGGTACACTGAAGCTTTCTTT	CASMLGGYTEAFF
.	TRBV7-3	.	TRBJ2-5	TGTGCCAGCAGCTCACAGGGGGGGGAGACCCAGTACTTC	CASSSQGGETQYF
few	TRBV10-1	TRBD2	TRBJ2-2	TGCGCCAGCAGTGAGTCGATAGCGGGGGTTCACACCGGGGAGCTGTTTTTT	CASSESIAGVHTGELFF
.	TRBV18	TRBD1	TRBJ1-1	TGTGCCAGCTCACCCTACTTTGGGACAGGGGGAAGAAATACTGAAGCTTTCTTT	CASSPYFGTGGRNTEAFF
.	TRBV7-2	TRBD2	TRBJ2-7	TGTGCCAGCAGCGTGGGACTAGCGGGGTCCTACGAGCAGTACTTC	CASSVGLAGSYEQYF
.	TRBV5-1	.	TRBJ1-1	TGCGCCAGCAGCTTGGTTCGCGGTTCCACCATGAACACTGAAGCTTTCTTT	CASSLVRGSTMNTEAFF
.	TRBV28	TRBD1	TRBJ2-3	TGTGCCAGCAGTTTATTACTCTTAAGGGACAGGAGGAACACAGATACGCAGTATTTT	CASSLLLLRDRRNTDTQYF
.	TRBV27	TRBD2	TRBJ2-3	TGTGCCAGCAGTCGAACCGCTAGGACTAGCGGGAGTACAGATACGCAGTATTTT	CASSRTARTSGSTDTQYF
once	TRBV14	TRBD2	TRBJ2-7	TGTGCCAGCAGCCAAGCTTACGGGACTAGCGGATACGAGCAGTACTTC	CASSQAYGTSGYEQYF
.	TRBV15	TRBD1	TRBJ1-5	TGTGCCACCAGCAGGTCACAGGGGGTACATCAGCCCCAGCATTTT	CATSRSQGVHQPQHF
.	TRBV6-5	TRBD1	TRBJ2-7	TGTGCCAGCAGTTACGCAGGGGGCAGCTACGAGCAGTACTTC	CASSYAGGSYEQYF
.	TRBV12-5	TRBD1	TRBJ1-5	TGTGCTAGTGGTTTGGTGAGAATGGGCAGGGGGCGAGGGCAGCCCCAGCATTTT	CASGLVRMGRGRGQPQHF
.	TRBV7-3	TRBD2	TRBJ2-1	TGTGCCAGCAGCTTGGGACTAGGGGGGAATGAGCAGTTCTTC	CASSLGLGGNEQFF
.	TRBV7-6	.	TRBJ2-2	TGTGCCAGCAGCTCACAGCCCGGACAGGGAGGGACCGGGGAGCTGTTTTTT	CASSSQPGQGGTGELFF
.	TRBV5-1	TRBD1	TRBJ2-7	TGCGCCAGCAGCTTGTGGCAGGGGGCGCAGGATGAGCAGTACTTC	CASSLWQGAQDEQYF
.	TRBV10-1	TRBD1	TRBJ2-5	TGCGCCAGCAGCCTCGACAGGGCTCCCCCCCAGTACTTC	CASSLDRAPPQYF